This T cell receptor beta chain was recovered during a study of T cell responses to AZD1222 COVID-19 vaccine. The wider study: Analyses pooled second doses at about 4 or about 12 weeks.

Produced via immunoSEQ multiplex PCR; TCRdb's table is partial and in-frame only. Among under 200,000 clones, around 94% were seen once, and the ten largest hold approximately 0.58%. Overall study results and limits: Spike-specific TCR repertoires showed rising breadth and depth after two AZD1222 doses. Across the whole spike, CD4 TCRs peaked at regions 160-218 and 743-854. Reports say nearly half of spike-specific TCRs go after unmutated variant regions.

The CDR3 is 12 residues long. Germline assignment: CDR1 SEHNR and CDR2 FQNEAQ (reference sequence). The germline V and J ends were trimmed by 1 base and 9 bases, with 7 bases remaining between them. Worth noting for this clone: Its cognate antigen is unknown.

The receptor was isolated from an adult in good health. The chain combines TRBV7-9 with TRBJ2-1; D possibly corresponds to TRBD1 (5 bases). The source was peripheral blood, collected on day 0 of AZD1222 vaccination. CDR3 sequence reads: CASSLGRGEQFF. In DNA, the CDR3 is TGTGCCAGCAGCTTAGGTAGGGGTGAGCAGTTCTTC.